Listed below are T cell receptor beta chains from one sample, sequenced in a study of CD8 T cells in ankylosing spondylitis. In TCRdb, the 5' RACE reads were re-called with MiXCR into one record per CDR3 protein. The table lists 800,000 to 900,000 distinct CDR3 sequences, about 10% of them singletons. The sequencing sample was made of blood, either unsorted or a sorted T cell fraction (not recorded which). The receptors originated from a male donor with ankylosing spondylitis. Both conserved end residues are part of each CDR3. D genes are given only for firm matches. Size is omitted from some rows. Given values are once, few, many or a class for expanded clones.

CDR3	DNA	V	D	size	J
CSASLEAEGRYGYTF	TGCAGTGCTAGCCTCGAAGCCGAGGGACGGTATGGCTACACCTTC	TRBV20-1	-	many	TRBJ1-2
CALGGDSSYEQYF	TGTGCTCTGGGTGGGGACAGTTCCTACGAGCAGTACTTC	TRBV30	TRBD1	-	TRBJ2-7
CAISEPMTSSYGYTF	TGTGCCATCAGTGAGCCTATGACTTCCTCCTATGGCTACACCTTC	TRBV10-3	-	many	TRBJ1-2
CASSLELAGGGETQYF	TGCGCCAGCAGCTTGGAACTAGCGGGAGGCGGGGAGACCCAGTACTTC	TRBV5-1	TRBD2	-	TRBJ2-5
CSVALGTGAPGQPQHF	TGCAGCGTTGCTCTCGGGACAGGGGCACCGGGTCAGCCCCAGCATTTT	TRBV29-1	TRBD1	few	TRBJ1-5
CASSKGQGVNEQFF	TGTGCCAGCAGCAAGGGACAGGGGGTCAATGAGCAGTTCTTC	TRBV21-1	-	few	TRBJ2-1
CSASTDRENIQYF	TGCAGTGCTTCAACTGACAGGGAAAACATTCAGTACTTC	TRBV20-1	TRBD1	-	TRBJ2-4
CSVINPANTEAFF	TGCAGTGTAATAAACCCGGCGAACACTGAAGCTTTCTTT	TRBV20-1	-	many	TRBJ1-1
CSVEGGSGSTDTQYF	TGCAGCGTTGAAGGCGGTAGCGGAAGCACAGATACGCAGTATTTT	TRBV29-1	-	-	TRBJ2-3
CASSQDRYTDTQYF	TGCGCCAGCAGCCAGGACAGGTACACAGATACGCAGTATTTT	TRBV4-3	TRBD1	many	TRBJ2-3
CATSRTVPNAPGGISNQPQHF	TGTGCCACCAGCAGGACCGTTCCGAACGCTCCGGGCGGAATTAGCAATCAGCCCCAGCATTTT	TRBV15	-	few	TRBJ1-5
CASSPEGLKNIQYF	TGCGCCAGCAGCCCGGAGGGTCTCAAAAACATTCAGTACTTC	TRBV5-1	-	few	TRBJ2-4
CASRTQAFGEQFF	TGTGCCAGCAGGACCCAGGCCTTTGGTGAGCAGTTCTTC	TRBV2	-	many	TRBJ2-1
CATKTGNNQPQHF	TGTGCCACCAAAACAGGGAATAATCAGCCCCAGCATTTT	TRBV28	-	few	TRBJ1-5
CSRTGVTGELFF	TGCAGTCGTACAGGGGTCACCGGGGAGCTGTTTTTT	TRBV20-1	TRBD1	-	TRBJ2-2
CASSLITETEAFF	TGTGCCAGCAGCTTAATCACGGAGACTGAAGCTTTCTTT	TRBV7-3	-	few	TRBJ1-1
CSARDLGKGDQPQHF	TGCAGTGCTAGAGATCTCGGGAAGGGCGATCAGCCCCAGCATTTT	TRBV20-1	-	few	TRBJ1-5